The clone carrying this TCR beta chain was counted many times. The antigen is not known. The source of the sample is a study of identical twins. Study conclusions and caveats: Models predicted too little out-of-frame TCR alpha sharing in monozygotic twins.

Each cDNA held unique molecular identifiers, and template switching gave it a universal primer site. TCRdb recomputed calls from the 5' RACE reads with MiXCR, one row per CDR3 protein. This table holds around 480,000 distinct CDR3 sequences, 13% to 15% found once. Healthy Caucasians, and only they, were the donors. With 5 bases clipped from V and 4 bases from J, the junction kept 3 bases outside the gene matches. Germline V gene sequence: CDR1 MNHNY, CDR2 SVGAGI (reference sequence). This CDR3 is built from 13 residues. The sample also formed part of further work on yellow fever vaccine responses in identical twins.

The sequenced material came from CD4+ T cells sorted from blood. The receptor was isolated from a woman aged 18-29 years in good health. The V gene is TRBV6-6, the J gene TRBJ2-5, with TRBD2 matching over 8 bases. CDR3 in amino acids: CASSKLAGETQYF. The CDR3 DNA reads TGTGCCAGCAGTAAGCTAGCGGGAGAGACCCAGTACTTC.